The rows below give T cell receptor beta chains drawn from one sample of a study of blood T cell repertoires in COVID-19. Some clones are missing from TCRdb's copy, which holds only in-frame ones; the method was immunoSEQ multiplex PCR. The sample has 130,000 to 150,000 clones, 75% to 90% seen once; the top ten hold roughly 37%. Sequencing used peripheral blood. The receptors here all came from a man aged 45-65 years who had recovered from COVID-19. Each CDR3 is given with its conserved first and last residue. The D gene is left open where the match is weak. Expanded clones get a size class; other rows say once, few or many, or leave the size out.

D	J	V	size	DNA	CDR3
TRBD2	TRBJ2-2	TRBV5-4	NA	TGTGCCAGCAGCCAGGTGGCGGGGGGCAACACCGGGGAGCTGTTTTTT	CASSQVAGGNTGELFF
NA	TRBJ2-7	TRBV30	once	TGTGCCTGGGGCCAGGGGACCTACGAGCAGTACTTC	CAWGQGTYEQYF
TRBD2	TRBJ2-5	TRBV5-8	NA	TGTGCCAGCAGCGGGGGAGCGGGGACTCAAGAGACCCAGTACTTC	CASSGGAGTQETQYF
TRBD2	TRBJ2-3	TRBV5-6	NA	TGTGCCAGCAAAACCGGGTGGGTAGCGGGGCCTGGGGATACGCAGTATTTT	CASKTGWVAGPGDTQYF
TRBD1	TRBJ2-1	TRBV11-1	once	TGTGCCAGCAGTAGAGACAGGGACAATGAGCAGTTCTTC	CASSRDRDNEQFF
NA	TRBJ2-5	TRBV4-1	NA	TGCGCCAGCAGCCCCCGGGGTAGCGGACAAGAGACCCAGTACTTC	CASSPRGSGQETQYF
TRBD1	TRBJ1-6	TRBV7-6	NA	TGTGCCAGCAGCCTCGACAGGGCAGATAATTCACCCCTCCACTTT	CASSLDRADNSPLHF
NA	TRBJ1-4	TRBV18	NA	TGTGCCAGCTCCCCGACAGGCCGATCGGAAAAACTGTTTTTT	CASSPTGRSEKLFF
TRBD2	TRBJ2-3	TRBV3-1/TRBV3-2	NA	TGTGCCAGCAGCCCCGACTGGCGGGGGGGCGGGGCAGATACGCAGTATTTT	CASSPDWRGGGADTQYF
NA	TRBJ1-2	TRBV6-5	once	TGTGCCAGCACCGAGGGCCTGTCTGTGGATGGCTACACCTTC	CASTEGLSVDGYTF
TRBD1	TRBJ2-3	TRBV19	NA	TGTGCCAGTAGTTCCGGGACAGGGGGCCGGACAGATACGCAGTATTTT	CASSSGTGGRTDTQYF
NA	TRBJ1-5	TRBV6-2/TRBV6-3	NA	TGTGCCAGCAGTTACCCCGTGAGGGGAGGACCCCAGCATTTT	CASSYPVRGGPQHF
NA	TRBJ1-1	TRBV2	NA	TGTGCCAGCAGTGGGGAGATGAACACTGAAGCTTTCTTT	CASSGEMNTEAFF
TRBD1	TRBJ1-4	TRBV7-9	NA	TGTGCCAGCAGCTTAGCAGGGACAGGGCGGCCTAATGAAAAACTGTTTTTT	CASSLAGTGRPNEKLFF
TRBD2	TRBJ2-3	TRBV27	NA	TGTGCCAGCAGTTTATCGTCTAGCGGGGGGCCAGATACGCAGTATTTT	CASSLSSSGGPDTQYF
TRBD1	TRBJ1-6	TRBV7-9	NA	TGTGCCAGCAGCCCACCGGACAGGCCAAATTCACCCCTCCACTTT	CASSPPDRPNSPLHF
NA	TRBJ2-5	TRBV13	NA	TGTGCCAGCAGCTTTTCGGGGGCGGGAGAAGAGACCCAGTACTTC	CASSFSGAGEETQYF
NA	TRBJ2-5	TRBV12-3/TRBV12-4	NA	TGTGCCAGCATTAAGGAACGAGGGACCCAGTACTTC	CASIKERGTQYF